These 23 T cell receptor beta chains were sequenced from one sample in a study of T cell responses to AZD1222 COVID-19 vaccine. The assay was immunoSEQ multiplex PCR, and TCRdb's table has in-frame clones only and misses some. The table records roughly 100,000 clones, under 90% of them present only once. The sequences come from peripheral blood, collected on day 0 of AZD1222 vaccination. These receptors all stem from an adult in good health.

The gene calls are TRBV6-5 and TRBJ2-4, with 7 nucleotides matching TRBD1. The CDR3 loop spans 15 amino acids. Germline loops: CDR1 MNHEY, CDR2 SVGAGI. The V and J ends lost 5 bases and 0 bases, in that order; junction bases with no gene match: 4. In DNA, the CDR3 is TGTGCCAGCAGTCGGACAGGCCTAGCCAAAAACATTCAGTACTTC. Translated: CASSRTGLAKNIQYF.

This clone was recorded a few times. The rearrangement joins TRBV28 to TRBJ1-2, with D hard to call. Trimming shortened V by 2 bases and J by 0 bases, and 16 bases separated the two germline ends. The CDR3 is 17 amino acids. The germline V gene has CDR1 MDHEN and CDR2 SYDVKM. CDR3 in DNA: TGTGCCAGCAGTTTAATAGAGGGTAGTATTTCTAACTATGGCTACACCTTC. Translated: CASSLIEGSISNYGYTF.

This clone was seen only once. V is TRBV4-1 and J is TRBJ2-7; 8 positions agree with TRBD1. Per the germline V gene, CDR1 is MGHRA and CDR2 is YSYEKL. V lost 2 bases to trimming and J lost 7 bases; unmatched junction nucleotides: 7. The CDR3 length is 14 residues. The CDR3 here is CASSQYDRGWEQYF. The CDR3 coding sequence is TGCGCCAGCAGCCAATACGACAGGGGCTGGGAGCAGTACTTC.

The chain is built from TRBV6-5 and TRBJ1-1; 12 bases match TRBD1. The V segment lost 8 bases and the J segment 0 bases; nucleotides outside the gene matches: 4. CDR3 size: 15 residues. Germline V gene sequence: CDR1 MNHEY, CDR2 SVGAGI. CDR3 residues: CASGDRGPLNTEAFF. In DNA form, the CDR3 reads TGTGCCAGCGGGGACAGGGGGCCTCTGAACACTGAAGCTTTCTTT.

The J gene is TRBJ1-2, the V gene TRBV13; no firm D call. The CDR3 loop spans 13 amino acids. Looked up from germline, CDR1 is PRHDT and CDR2 is FYEKMQ (reference sequence). Trimming stripped 5 bases from V and 3 bases from J, with 10 bases between. The CDR3: CASSQPKHYGYTF. DNA for the CDR3: TGTGCCAGCAGCCAACCGAAGCACTATGGCTACACCTTC.

CDR3 in DNA: TGTGCCAGCAGCCAAGTTGCCACTGAAGCTTTCTTT. It encodes CASSQVATEAFF. The V and J genes are TRBV3-1 (or the pseudogene TRBV3-2) and TRBJ1-1; the D is unclear. V dropped 1 base and J dropped 4 bases, with 4 bases sitting between them. Germline assignment: CDR1 LGHDT and CDR2 YNNKEL (reference sequence). The CDR3 is 12 residues long.

The chain carries TRBV10-1 and TRBJ1-1; no firm D call. Trimming pared 0 bases from V and 9 bases from J, leaving 11 bases between. The CDR3 runs 13 residues. CDR1 is WNHNN, CDR2 SYGVQD, per germline (reference sequence). The CDR3, as DNA: TGCGCCAGCAGTGAGTCGACGAGTCGCCAAGCTTTCTTT. Translated, it gives CASSESTSRQAFF.

This clone has just a few counts. The chain combines TRBV29-1 with TRBJ2-7, with 8 bases lining up with TRBD2. The germline V gene encodes CDR1 SQVTM and CDR2 ANQGSEA. Unmatched junction bases numbered 10, after V lost 5 bases and J lost 7 bases. The CDR3 has 13 amino acids. In nucleotides, the CDR3 is TGCAGCGTTAACAGCGGGAGTAGTGGGGAGCAGTACTTC. It encodes CSVNSGSSGEQYF.

The chain combines TRBV7-2 with TRBJ2-1; D gene uncertain. The CDR3 runs 12 residues. Germline V gives CDR1 SGHTA, CDR2 FQGNSA. V was cut by 5 bases and J by 9 bases, with 11 bases left in between. The CDR3 bases are TGTGCCAGCAGCCCAGAAGTAGGTGAGCAGTTCTTC. Its translation is CASSPEVGEQFF. Based on the CDR3 plus reference TRBV7-2 and TRBJ2-1, the full variable domain is GAGVSQSPSNKVTEKGKDVELRCDPISGHTALYWYRQSLGQGLEFLIYFQGNSAPDKSGLPSDRFSAERTGGSVSTLTIQRTQQEDSAVYLCASSPEVGEQFFGPGTRLTVL.

The J gene is TRBJ2-7, the V gene TRBV28; 8 positions agree with TRBD1. Trimming at V came to 4 bases and at J to 1 base, leaving 6 bases not matched to a gene. The CDR3 covers 15 residues. The germline CDR1 and CDR2 sequences are MDHEN and SYDVKM. The CDR3 loop reads CASSWTGLNSYEQYF. CDR3 DNA: TGTGCCAGCAGTTGGACAGGGCTCAATTCCTACGAGCAGTACTTC.

The CDR3 DNA sequence: TGTGCCAGCAGCGCGACAGGGAACCAGCCCCAGCATTTT. Protein sequence: CASSATGNQPQHF. The V and J genes are TRBV9 and TRBJ1-5; 7 nucleotides line up with TRBD1. Germline V gene sequence: CDR1 SGDLS, CDR2 YYNGEE. The V and J ends lost 3 bases and 7 bases, in that order; junction bases with no gene match: 4. The CDR3 sequence is 13 residues long. The full variable domain, with the rest looked up from reference TRBV9 and TRBJ1-5, is DSGVTQTPKHLITATGQRVTLRCSPRSGDLSVYWYQQSLDQGLQFLIQYYNGEERAKGNILERFSAQQFPDLHSELNLSSLELGDSALYFCASSATGNQPQHFGDGTRLSIL.

A few counts support this clone. This chain uses TRBV12-3 or TRBV12-4 with TRBJ1-2; perhaps TRBD1 as D (6 bases). The V gene lost 4 bases and the J gene lost 8 bases, with 11 bases spanning the gap. This CDR3 region has 12 residues. The CDR3 is CASSSYDRGYTF. The CDR3 DNA reads TGTGCCAGCAGTTCATATGACAGGGGCTACACCTTC.

V usage is TRBV28 and J usage is TRBJ2-7, with D perhaps matching TRBD2 (5 bases). The CDR3 loop spans 14 amino acids. The germline gives CDR1 MDHEN, CDR2 SYDVKM. Deletions cut 5 bases from V and 1 base from J, with 12 bases between. In nucleotides, the CDR3 is TGTGCCAGCAGTCTCCGTGGAGGTTCCTACGAGCAGTACTTC. This sequence encodes CASSLRGGSYEQYF.

V gene TRBV28 combines with J gene TRBJ2-7, with 11 bases lining up with TRBD2. The V segment lost 11 bases and the J segment 6 bases; nucleotides outside the gene matches: 3. The CDR3 extends over 11 amino acids. The germline V gene encodes CDR1 MDHEN and CDR2 SYDVKM. CDR3 sequence: CAWGLAAEQYF. For the CDR3, the DNA is TGTGCCTGGGGACTAGCGGCCGAGCAGTACTTC.

The chain employs TRBV7-2 and TRBJ2-7, with 8 bases matching TRBD1. Per germline, CDR1 SGHTA and CDR2 FQGNSA. Trimming took 7 bases from V and 7 from J; bases not matched to a gene: 15. The CDR3 covers 15 residues. CDR3 sequence reads: CASTYPRDRTWEQYF. The DNA for the CDR3 is TGTGCCAGCACCTACCCCCGGGACAGGACGTGGGAGCAGTACTTC.

The chain recombines TRBV19 with TRBJ2-5; no firm D call. The germline V gene encodes CDR1 LNHDA and CDR2 SQIVND (reference sequence). Trimming removed 3 bases at V and 1 base at J, with 6 bases between. The CDR3 consists of 13 residues. DNA of the CDR3: TGTGCCAGTAGTATTAACTCCCAAGAGACCCAGTACTTC. Translation gives CASSINSQETQYF. The full variable domain, completed using reference TRBV19 and TRBJ2-5, is DGGITQSPKYLFRKEGQNVTLSCEQNLNHDAMYWYRQDPGQGLRLIYYSQIVNDFQKGDIAEGYSVSREKKESFPLTVTSAQKNPTAFYLCASSINSQETQYFGPGTRLLVL.

CDR3 nucleotide sequence: TGCAGTCCTCGGGGTAATGAAAAACTGTTTTTT. Translation: CSPRGNEKLFF. This chain uses TRBV20-1 with TRBJ1-4; D gene uncertain. The germline gives CDR1 DFQATT, CDR2 SNEGSKA (reference sequence). This CDR3 has 11 amino acids. Trimming removed 8 bases from V and 4 bases from J, with 8 bases in between.

In the case of this clone: The junction shows a germline mismatch at one end, possibly a read error. CDR3 sequence: CASTLYRDSYNEQFF. CDR3 nucleotide sequence: TGTGCCAGCACCTTATACCGGGACTCATACAATGAGCAGTTCTTC. The chain carries TRBV7-2 and TRBJ2-1, with D possibly matching TRBD2 (6 bases). CDR1 is SGHTA and CDR2 is FQGNSA in the germline V gene. CDR3 length: 15 residues. The entire variable domain, with the rest obtained from reference TRBV7-2 and TRBJ2-1, is as follows: GAGVSQSPSNKVTEKGKDVELRCDPISGHTALYWYRQSLGQGLEFLIYFQGNSAPDKSGLPSDRFSAERTGGSVSTLTIQRTQQEDSAVYLCASTLYRDSYNEQFFGPGTRLTVL.

The chain links TRBV14 to TRBJ2-5; D may be TRBD2 (5 bases). The V end lost 1 base, the J end lost 5 bases, and 14 bases lay between the germline ends. The CDR3 covers 15 residues. Germline V gene sequence: CDR1 SGHDN, CDR2 FVKESK. Here the CDR3 DNA reads TGTGCCAGCAGCCAAGGGCTAGCAAGGAGCGAGACCCAGTACTTC. It codes for CASSQGLARSETQYF.

The chain links TRBV3-1 (or the pseudogene TRBV3-2) to TRBJ2-7; possibly TRBD2 for D (5 bases). Germline V gene lookup returns CDR1 LGHDT and CDR2 YNNKEL (reference sequence). Trimming removed 3 bases from V and 6 bases from J, with 6 bases in between. The CDR3 totals 11 residues. The CDR3 DNA sequence: TGTGCCAGCAGCCAGAGGGTCGAGCAGTACTTC. This encodes CASSQRVEQYF.

The chain recombines TRBV12-3 or TRBV12-4 with TRBJ2-7; weak D call: TRBD2 (5 bases). The CDR3 sequence is 11 residues long. The ends were cut back, 9 bases at V and 0 bases at J, with 6 bases in the middle. The CDR3 bases are TGTGCCAGTGGGAGCTCCTACGAGCAGTACTTC. Translation gives CASGSSYEQYF.

V usage is TRBV5-4 and J usage is TRBJ1-5; weak D call: TRBD1 (5 bases). This CDR3 contains 15 residues. Germline CDR1 SGHNT, CDR2 YYREEE (reference sequence). V lost 4 bases and J 3 bases, leaving 14 bases between the germline ends. The CDR3 DNA is TGTGCCAGCAGCGTGGGGACGTCCGTCAATCAGCCCCAGCATTTT. Translated: CASSVGTSVNQPQHF.

The CDR3 DNA is TGTGCCAGCAGCAACGCGCTGTACCCTGGACCCAGGGGCACTCAGGGGGACAATGAGCAGTTCTTC. The encoded protein is CASSNALYPGPRGTQGDNEQFF. V usage is TRBV21-1 and J usage is TRBJ2-1; whether TRBD1, the table's D call, matches the DNA was not checked. TRBV21-1 is a pseudogene. CDR3 length equals 22 residues.